A selection of T cell receptor beta chains follows, all from one sample in a study of T cells in Graves' hyperthyroidism and ophthalmopathy. Using its own MiXCR run on the multiplex PCR reads, TCRdb lists one record per CDR3 protein. The sample holds more than 300,000 distinct CDR3 sequences, about 14% seen once. The sample consisted of blood. These receptors originate from a woman aged 25-40 years with Graves' ophthalmopathy. CDR3s include the opening cysteine and the closing phenylalanine or tryptophan. A D gene is named only where the DNA matches it firmly. A clone size is listed for some rows: how often the clone was seen (once, few, many), or a class if it is expanded.

clone_size: NA; cdr3_length: 13; v_call: TRBV7-8; j_call: TRBJ2-5; d_call: NA; cdr3_aa: CASSPPGVETQYF; cdr3_nt: TGTGCCAGCAGCCCCCCCGGGGTTGAGACCCAGTACTTC
clone_size: many; cdr3_length: 16; v_call: TRBV9; j_call: TRBJ2-3; d_call: NA; cdr3_aa: CASSPNPQPGTDTQYF; cdr3_nt: TGTGCCAGCAGCCCCAATCCCCAGCCGGGCACAGATACGCAGTATTTT
clone_size: many; cdr3_length: 16; v_call: TRBV20-1; j_call: TRBJ2-7; d_call: TRBD1; cdr3_aa: CSAGGGGTGGSYEQYF; cdr3_nt: TGCAGTGCTGGGGGGGGTGGGACAGGGGGCTCCTACGAGCAGTACTTC
clone_size: many; cdr3_length: 14; v_call: TRBV15; j_call: TRBJ1-5; d_call: NA; cdr3_aa: CATSSRFGDQPQHF; cdr3_nt: TGTGCCACCAGCAGCCGCTTCGGCGACCAGCCCCAGCATTTT
clone_size: many; cdr3_length: 18; v_call: TRBV18; j_call: TRBJ2-3; d_call: TRBD2; cdr3_aa: CASSPRSGSGGARDTQYF; cdr3_nt: TGTGCCAGCTCACCACGGAGTGGTAGCGGGGGGGCCAGAGATACGCAGTATTTT
clone_size: many; cdr3_length: 13; v_call: TRBV24-1; j_call: TRBJ1-5; d_call: NA; cdr3_aa: CATSAGRNQPQHF; cdr3_nt: TGTGCCACCAGTGCCGGGAGAAATCAGCCCCAGCATTTT
clone_size: many; cdr3_length: 15; v_call: TRBV19; j_call: TRBJ1-1; d_call: NA; cdr3_aa: CASSIRTDPNTEAFF; cdr3_nt: TGTGCCAGTAGTATTAGGACAGATCCAAACACTGAAGCTTTCTTT
clone_size: many; cdr3_length: 18; v_call: TRBV10-1; j_call: TRBJ2-1; d_call: TRBD2; cdr3_aa: CASSESMASGGTYNEQFF; cdr3_nt: TGCGCCAGCAGTGAGTCGATGGCGAGCGGGGGCACCTACAATGAGCAGTTCTTC
clone_size: many; cdr3_length: 13; v_call: TRBV5-6; j_call: TRBJ2-3; d_call: TRBD1; cdr3_aa: CTSSLTGVDTQYF; cdr3_nt: TGTACCAGCAGCTTAACAGGGGTAGATACGCAGTATTTT
clone_size: NA; cdr3_length: 15; v_call: TRBV20-1; j_call: TRBJ2-7; d_call: TRBD2; cdr3_aa: CSARDIAGGSYEQYF; cdr3_nt: TGCAGTGCTAGAGATATAGCGGGGGGTTCCTACGAGCAGTACTTC
clone_size: many; cdr3_length: 14; v_call: TRBV11-3; j_call: TRBJ2-3; d_call: TRBD1; cdr3_aa: CASSPGTGIDTQYF; cdr3_nt: TGTGCCAGCAGCCCCGGGACAGGGATAGATACGCAGTATTTT
clone_size: few; cdr3_length: 16; v_call: TRBV28; j_call: TRBJ1-5; d_call: NA; cdr3_aa: CASGFRGGVGNQPQHF; cdr3_nt: TGTGCCAGCGGTTTTCGCGGGGGCGTAGGCAATCAGCCCCAGCATTTT
clone_size: NA; cdr3_length: 14; v_call: TRBV6-1; j_call: TRBJ2-5; d_call: TRBD2; cdr3_aa: CASSQGAGGETQYF; cdr3_nt: TGTGCCAGCAGTCAGGGAGCGGGGGGAGAGACCCAGTACTTC
clone_size: many; cdr3_length: 16; v_call: TRBV20-1; j_call: TRBJ2-2; d_call: NA; cdr3_aa: CSARVPSRMNTGELFF; cdr3_nt: TGCAGTGCTAGAGTTCCGAGCCGGATGAACACCGGGGAGCTGTTTTTT
clone_size: many; cdr3_length: 13; v_call: TRBV2; j_call: TRBJ1-2; d_call: NA; cdr3_aa: CASKENQDYGYTF; cdr3_nt: TGTGCCAGCAAAGAGAACCAGGACTATGGCTACACCTTC
clone_size: NA; cdr3_length: 18; v_call: TRBV28; j_call: TRBJ2-2; d_call: NA; cdr3_aa: CASSPATVRLFFHGELFF; cdr3_nt: TGTGCCAGCAGTCCAGCAACAGTTAGGTTATTTTTTCACGGGGAGCTGTTTTTT
clone_size: many; cdr3_length: 14; v_call: TRBV5-1; j_call: TRBJ1-5; d_call: NA; cdr3_aa: CASSLEADDQPQHF; cdr3_nt: TGCGCCAGCAGCTTGGAGGCAGATGATCAGCCCCAGCATTTT
clone_size: few; cdr3_length: 16; v_call: TRBV19; j_call: TRBJ1-5; d_call: TRBD1; cdr3_aa: CASSPLTGIGNQPQHF; cdr3_nt: TGTGCCAGTAGTCCTTTGACAGGGATTGGAAATCAGCCCCAGCATTTT
clone_size: many; cdr3_length: 15; v_call: TRBV2; j_call: TRBJ2-1; d_call: TRBD2; cdr3_aa: CASVLLAGGQNEQFF; cdr3_nt: TGTGCCAGCGTACTACTAGCGGGGGGGCAAAATGAGCAGTTCTTC
clone_size: NA; cdr3_length: 16; v_call: TRBV11-2; j_call: TRBJ2-1; d_call: TRBD2; cdr3_aa: CASSRTSSGGADEQFF; cdr3_nt: TGTGCCAGCAGCAGGACCTCTAGCGGGGGGGCCGATGAGCAGTTCTTC
clone_size: many; cdr3_length: 14; v_call: TRBV28; j_call: TRBJ2-3; d_call: NA; cdr3_aa: CASSLWGSTDTQYF; cdr3_nt: TGTGCCAGCAGTTTATGGGGCAGCACAGATACGCAGTATTTT
clone_size: many; cdr3_length: 15; v_call: TRBV7-3; j_call: TRBJ2-2; d_call: NA; cdr3_aa: CASSPNNRDSGELFF; cdr3_nt: TGTGCCAGCAGCCCCAACAACAGGGATTCCGGGGAGCTGTTTTTT
clone_size: many; cdr3_length: 16; v_call: TRBV18; j_call: TRBJ2-1; d_call: TRBD2; cdr3_aa: CASSLSGGVPYNEQFF; cdr3_nt: TGTGCCAGCTCACTCAGCGGGGGGGTTCCCTACAATGAGCAGTTCTTC
clone_size: many; cdr3_length: 12; v_call: TRBV7-2; j_call: TRBJ2-1; d_call: NA; cdr3_aa: CASSFVPGEQFF; cdr3_nt: TGTGCCAGCAGCTTCGTCCCAGGGGAGCAGTTCTTC
clone_size: many; cdr3_length: 14; v_call: TRBV12-3/TRBV12-4; j_call: TRBJ2-1; d_call: NA; cdr3_aa: CASSLLGPDNEQFF; cdr3_nt: TGTGCCAGCAGTTTATTAGGTCCAGACAATGAGCAGTTCTTC
clone_size: many; cdr3_length: 16; v_call: TRBV7-8; j_call: TRBJ2-3; d_call: TRBD1; cdr3_aa: CASSYRGDRTPDTQYF; cdr3_nt: TGTGCCAGCAGCTACCGCGGGGACAGGACCCCCGATACGCAGTATTTT
clone_size: many; cdr3_length: 15; v_call: TRBV7-9; j_call: TRBJ2-1; d_call: TRBD1; cdr3_aa: CASSSRDRGFNEQFF; cdr3_nt: TGTGCCAGCAGCTCAAGGGACAGGGGGTTCAATGAGCAGTTCTTC
clone_size: many; cdr3_length: 13; v_call: TRBV7-2; j_call: TRBJ2-5; d_call: NA; cdr3_aa: CASSLDIPETQYF; cdr3_nt: TGTGCCAGCAGCTTAGACATCCCAGAGACCCAGTACTTC
clone_size: many; cdr3_length: 13; v_call: TRBV12-3/TRBV12-4; j_call: TRBJ2-5; d_call: NA; cdr3_aa: CASSLTKRETQYF; cdr3_nt: TGTGCCAGCAGTTTAACTAAAAGAGAGACCCAGTACTTC
clone_size: many; cdr3_length: 14; v_call: TRBV30; j_call: TRBJ2-1; d_call: NA; cdr3_aa: CAWRPRLLTVEQFF; cdr3_nt: TGTGCCTGGAGACCCAGGCTTCTTACAGTTGAGCAGTTCTTC
clone_size: many; cdr3_length: 15; v_call: TRBV18; j_call: TRBJ1-5; d_call: TRBD1; cdr3_aa: CASSLTGNGNQPQHF; cdr3_nt: TGTGCCAGCTCACTGACAGGGAATGGCAATCAGCCCCAGCATTTT
clone_size: once; cdr3_length: 18; v_call: TRBV5-4; j_call: TRBJ2-1; d_call: NA; cdr3_aa: CASSLGDRRQEYYNEQFF; cdr3_nt: TGTGCCAGCAGCTTGGGCGATCGGCGGCAGGAGTACTACAATGAGCAGTTCTTC
clone_size: many; cdr3_length: 19; v_call: TRBV7-3; j_call: TRBJ2-1; d_call: TRBD2; cdr3_aa: CASSLWASSRGGTRNEQFF; cdr3_nt: TGTGCCAGCAGCTTATGGGCATCGTCTCGGGGGGGTACCCGTAATGAGCAGTTCTTC